This TCR beta chain was captured in a study of blood T cell repertoires in COVID-19. The wider study: The origin of the acute and convalescent COVID-19 samples was the United States, Italy and Spain. In each case, the material was cDNA or gDNA derived from T cells, B-cell-depleted T cells, or PBMCs.

This clone has more than one count but fewer than ten. Other DNA sequences in the sample encode the same CDR3. In the study's own analysis: Amplified reference gene primers provided the basis for estimating nucleated cell counts. Measured with immunoSEQ multiplex PCR; TCRdb has only the in-frame clones, and not every one. The D gene and trimming were derived from the DNA, and the V and J assignments and clone size from that table. Among approximately 210,000 clones listed, roughly 80% were seen once. Input material: peripheral blood. The sequence was collected from a man between 60 and 75 years old with COVID-19, enrolled during active disease.

The CDR3 loop is CASSSGTGAYEQYF. In DNA, the CDR3 is TGTGCCAGCAGCTCGGGGACAGGGGCCTACGAGCAGTACTTC. The chain recombines TRBV7-8 with TRBJ2-7; TRBD1 aligns across 10 bases. Germline CDR1 SGHVS, CDR2 FQNEAQ. V lost 4 bases and J lost 2; bases outside the gene matches: 2. This CDR3 region has 14 residues.